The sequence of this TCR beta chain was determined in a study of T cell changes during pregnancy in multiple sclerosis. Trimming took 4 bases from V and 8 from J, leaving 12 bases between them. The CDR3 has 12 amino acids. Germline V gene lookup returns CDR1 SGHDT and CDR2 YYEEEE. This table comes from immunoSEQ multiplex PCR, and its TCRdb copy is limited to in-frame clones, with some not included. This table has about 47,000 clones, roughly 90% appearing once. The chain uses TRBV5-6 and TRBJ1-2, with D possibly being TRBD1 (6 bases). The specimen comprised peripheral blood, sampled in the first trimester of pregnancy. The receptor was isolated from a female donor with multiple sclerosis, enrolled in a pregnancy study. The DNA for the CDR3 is TGTGCCAGCAGCCTGGACAGCCGGGGCTACACCTTC. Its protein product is CASSLDSRGYTF.